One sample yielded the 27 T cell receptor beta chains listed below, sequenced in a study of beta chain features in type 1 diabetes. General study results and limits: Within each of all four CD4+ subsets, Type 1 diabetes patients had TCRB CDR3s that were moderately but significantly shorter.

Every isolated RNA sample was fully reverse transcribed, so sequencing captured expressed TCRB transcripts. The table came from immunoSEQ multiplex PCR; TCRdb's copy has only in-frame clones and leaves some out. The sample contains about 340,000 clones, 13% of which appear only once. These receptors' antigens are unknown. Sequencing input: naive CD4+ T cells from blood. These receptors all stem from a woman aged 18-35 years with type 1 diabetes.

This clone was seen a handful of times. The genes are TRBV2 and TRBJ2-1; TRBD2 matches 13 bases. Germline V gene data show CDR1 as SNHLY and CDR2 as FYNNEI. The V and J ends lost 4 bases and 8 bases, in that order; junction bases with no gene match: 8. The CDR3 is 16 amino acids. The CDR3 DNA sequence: TGTGCCAGCAGTGTAACCCGGACTAGCGGGAGCTATGAGCAGTTCTTC. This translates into CASSVTRTSGSYEQFF.

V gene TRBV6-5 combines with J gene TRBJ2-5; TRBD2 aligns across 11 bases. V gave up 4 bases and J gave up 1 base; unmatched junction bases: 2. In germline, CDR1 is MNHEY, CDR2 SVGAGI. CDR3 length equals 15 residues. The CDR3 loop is CASSWTSGPQETQYF. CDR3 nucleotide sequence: TGTGCCAGCAGTTGGACTAGCGGGCCCCAAGAGACCCAGTACTTC.

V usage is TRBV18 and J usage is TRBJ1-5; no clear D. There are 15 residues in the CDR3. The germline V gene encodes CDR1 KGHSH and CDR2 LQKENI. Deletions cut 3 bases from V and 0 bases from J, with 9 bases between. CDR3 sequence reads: CASSPDGNSNQPQHF. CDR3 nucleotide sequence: TGTGCCAGCTCACCGGACGGGAATAGCAATCAGCCCCAGCATTTT.

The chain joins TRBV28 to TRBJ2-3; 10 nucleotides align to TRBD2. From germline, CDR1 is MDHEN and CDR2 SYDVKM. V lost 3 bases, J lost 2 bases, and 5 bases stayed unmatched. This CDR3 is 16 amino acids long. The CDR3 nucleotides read TGTGCCAGCAGTTTCTCGACTAGCGGGTACACAGATACGCAGTATTTT. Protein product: CASSFSTSGYTDTQYF.

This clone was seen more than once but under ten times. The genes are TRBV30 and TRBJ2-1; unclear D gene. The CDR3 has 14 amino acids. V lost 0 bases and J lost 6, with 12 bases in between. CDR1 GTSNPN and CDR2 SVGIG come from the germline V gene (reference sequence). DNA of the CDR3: TGTGCCTGGAGTGTACAAAGTTTAGCCAATGAGCAGTTCTTC. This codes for CAWSVQSLANEQFF.

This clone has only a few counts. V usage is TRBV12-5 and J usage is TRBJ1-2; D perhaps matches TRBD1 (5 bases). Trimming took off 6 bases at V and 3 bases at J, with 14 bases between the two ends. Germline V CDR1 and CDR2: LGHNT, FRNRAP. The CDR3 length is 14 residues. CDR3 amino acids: CASGPSGGDYGYTF. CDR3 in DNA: TGTGCTAGTGGCCCTTCGGGAGGGGACTATGGCTACACCTTC.

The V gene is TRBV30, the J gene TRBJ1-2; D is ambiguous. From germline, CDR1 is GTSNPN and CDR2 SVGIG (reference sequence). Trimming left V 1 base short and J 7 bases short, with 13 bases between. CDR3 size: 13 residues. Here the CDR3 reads CAWSGAVGFGYTF. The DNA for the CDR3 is TGTGCCTGGAGTGGGGCCGTGGGCTTTGGCTACACCTTC.

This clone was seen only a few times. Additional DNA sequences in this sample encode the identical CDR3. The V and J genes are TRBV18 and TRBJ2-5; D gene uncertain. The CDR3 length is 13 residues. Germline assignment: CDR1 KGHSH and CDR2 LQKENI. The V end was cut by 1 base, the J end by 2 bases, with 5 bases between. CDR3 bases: TGTGCCAGCTCACCACGGCAACAAGAGACCCAGTACTTC. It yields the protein CASSPRQQETQYF. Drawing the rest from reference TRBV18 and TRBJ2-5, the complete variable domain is NAGVMQNPRHLVRRRGQEARLRCSPMKGHSHVYWYRQLPEEGLKFMVYLQKENIIDESGMPKERFSAEFPKEGPSILRIQQVVRGDSAAYFCASSPRQQETQYFGPGTRLLVL.

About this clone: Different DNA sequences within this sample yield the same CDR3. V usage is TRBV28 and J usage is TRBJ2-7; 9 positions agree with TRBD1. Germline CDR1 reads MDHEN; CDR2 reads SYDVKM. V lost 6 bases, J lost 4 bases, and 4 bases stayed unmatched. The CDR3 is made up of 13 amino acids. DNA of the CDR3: TGTGCCAGCAGCCCAGGACAGGGGTACGAGCAGTACTTC. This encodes CASSPGQGYEQYF.

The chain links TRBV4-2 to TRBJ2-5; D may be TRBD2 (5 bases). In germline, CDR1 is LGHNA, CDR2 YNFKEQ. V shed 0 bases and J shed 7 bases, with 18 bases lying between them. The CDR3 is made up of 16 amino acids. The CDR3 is CASSQENLPFRGTQYF. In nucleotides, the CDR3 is TGTGCCAGCAGCCAAGAAAATCTCCCGTTCCGGGGGACCCAGTACTTC.

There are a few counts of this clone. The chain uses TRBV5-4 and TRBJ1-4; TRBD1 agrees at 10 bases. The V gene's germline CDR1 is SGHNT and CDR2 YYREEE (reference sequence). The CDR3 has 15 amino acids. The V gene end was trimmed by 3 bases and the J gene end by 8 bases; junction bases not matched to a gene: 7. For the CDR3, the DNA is TGTGCCAGCAGCTCCGGGACAGGGGATTACGAAAAACTGTTTTTT. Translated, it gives CASSSGTGDYEKLFF.

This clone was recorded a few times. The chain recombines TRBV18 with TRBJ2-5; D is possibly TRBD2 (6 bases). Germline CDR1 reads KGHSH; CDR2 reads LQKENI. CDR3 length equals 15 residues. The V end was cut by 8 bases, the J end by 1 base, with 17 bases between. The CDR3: CASGEDSGLQETQYF. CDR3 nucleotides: TGTGCCAGCGGAGAAGATTCGGGACTCCAAGAGACCCAGTACTTC.

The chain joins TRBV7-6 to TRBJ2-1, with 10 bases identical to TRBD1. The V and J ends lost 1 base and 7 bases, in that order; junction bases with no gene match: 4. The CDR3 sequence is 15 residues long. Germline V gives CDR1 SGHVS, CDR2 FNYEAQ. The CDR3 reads CASSLVWDRGNEQFF. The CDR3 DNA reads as TGTGCCAGCAGCTTAGTCTGGGACAGGGGTAATGAGCAGTTCTTC.

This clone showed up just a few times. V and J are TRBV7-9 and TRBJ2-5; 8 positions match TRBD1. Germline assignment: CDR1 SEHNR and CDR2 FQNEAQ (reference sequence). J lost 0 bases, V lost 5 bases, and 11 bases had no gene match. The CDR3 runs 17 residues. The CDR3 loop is CASSKRRQGKYQETQYF. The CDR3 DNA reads TGTGCCAGCAGCAAACGAAGACAGGGGAAGTACCAAGAGACCCAGTACTTC. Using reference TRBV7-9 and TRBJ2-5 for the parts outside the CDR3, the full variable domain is DTGVSQNPRHKITKRGQNVTFRCDPISEHNRLYWYRQTLGQGPEFLTYFQNEAQLEKSRLLSDRFSAERPKGSFSTLEIQRTEQGDSAMYLCASSKRRQGKYQETQYFGPGTRLLVL.

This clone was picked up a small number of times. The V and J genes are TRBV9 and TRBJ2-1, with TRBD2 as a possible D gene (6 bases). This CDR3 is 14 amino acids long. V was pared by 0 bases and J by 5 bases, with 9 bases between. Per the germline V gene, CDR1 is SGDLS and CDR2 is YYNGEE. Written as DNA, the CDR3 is TGTGCCAGCAGCGTAGGGGGCGGGAACAATGAGCAGTTCTTC. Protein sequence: CASSVGGGNNEQFF.

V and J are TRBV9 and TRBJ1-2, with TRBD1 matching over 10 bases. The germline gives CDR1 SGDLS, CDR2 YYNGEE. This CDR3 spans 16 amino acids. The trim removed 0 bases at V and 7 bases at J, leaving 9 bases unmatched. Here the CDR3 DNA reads TGTGCCAGCAGCGTAGACCCGACAGGGGGCATGAGTGGCTACACCTTC. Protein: CASSVDPTGGMSGYTF. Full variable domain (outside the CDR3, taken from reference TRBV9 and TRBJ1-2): DSGVTQTPKHLITATGQRVTLRCSPRSGDLSVYWYQQSLDQGLQFLIQYYNGEERAKGNILERFSAQQFPDLHSELNLSSLELGDSALYFCASSVDPTGGMSGYTFGSGTRLTVV.

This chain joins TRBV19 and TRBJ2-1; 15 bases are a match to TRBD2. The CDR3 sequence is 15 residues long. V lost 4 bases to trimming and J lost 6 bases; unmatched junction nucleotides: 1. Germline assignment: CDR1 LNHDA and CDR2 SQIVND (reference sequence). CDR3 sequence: CASSTGLAGGNEQFF. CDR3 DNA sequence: TGTGCCAGTAGTACGGGACTAGCGGGAGGCAATGAGCAGTTCTTC.

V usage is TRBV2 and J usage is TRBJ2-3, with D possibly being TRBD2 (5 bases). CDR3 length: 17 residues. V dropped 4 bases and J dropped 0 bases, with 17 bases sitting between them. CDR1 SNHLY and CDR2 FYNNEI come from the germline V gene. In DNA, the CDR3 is TGTGCCAGCAGTGTTACAGCGTCGGGGATTAGCACAGATACGCAGTATTTT. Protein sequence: CASSVTASGISTDTQYF.

CDR3 amino acids: CASSRTRSIGEQFF. CDR3 DNA sequence: TGTGCCAGCTCACGAACGCGCTCCATCGGTGAGCAGTTCTTC. V is TRBV18 and J is TRBJ2-1; no clear D. The CDR3 totals 14 residues. Germline V gives CDR1 KGHSH, CDR2 LQKENI. V shed 4 bases and J shed 9 bases, with 16 bases lying between them.

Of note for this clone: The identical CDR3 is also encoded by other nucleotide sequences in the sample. The CDR3 spells CASSPGLAGNEQFF. The CDR3 DNA reads TGTGCCAGCAGTCCGGGACTAGCGGGTAATGAGCAGTTCTTC. The rearrangement uses TRBV28 and TRBJ2-1; 12 bases map to TRBD2. The CDR3 is 14 amino acids. Germline V CDR1 and CDR2: MDHEN, SYDVKM. V dropped 5 bases and J dropped 7; count of bases not matched to a gene: 3.

CDR3 region: CASSYTGNSGANVLTF. The DNA of the CDR3 is TGTGCCAGCAGTTACACCGGGAACTCTGGGGCCAACGTCCTGACTTTC. The rearrangement links TRBV6-6 to TRBJ2-6, with D perhaps TRBD2 (5 bases). With 2 bases removed from V and 0 bases from J, the gap between germline ends came to 8 bases. The CDR3 consists of 16 residues. Germline-derived CDR1 and CDR2 are MNHNY and SVGAGI (reference sequence).

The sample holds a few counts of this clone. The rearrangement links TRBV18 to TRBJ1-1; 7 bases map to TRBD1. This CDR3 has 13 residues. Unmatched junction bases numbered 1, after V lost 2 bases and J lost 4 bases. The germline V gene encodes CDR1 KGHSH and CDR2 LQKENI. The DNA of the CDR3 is TGTGCCAGCTCACCAACAGGGGTCACTGAAGCTTTCTTT. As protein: CASSPTGVTEAFF.

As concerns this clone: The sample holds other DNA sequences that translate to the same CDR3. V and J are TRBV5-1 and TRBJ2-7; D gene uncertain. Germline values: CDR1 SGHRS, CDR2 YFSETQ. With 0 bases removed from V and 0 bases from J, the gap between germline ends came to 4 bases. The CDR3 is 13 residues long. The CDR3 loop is CASSLGSSYEQYF. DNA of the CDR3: TGCGCCAGCAGCTTGGGGAGCTCCTACGAGCAGTACTTC.

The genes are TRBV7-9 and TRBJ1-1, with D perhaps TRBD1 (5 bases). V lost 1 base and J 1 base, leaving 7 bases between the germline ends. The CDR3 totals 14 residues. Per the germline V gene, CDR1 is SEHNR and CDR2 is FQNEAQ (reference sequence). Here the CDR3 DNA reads TGTGCCAGCAGCTTAGACGGGGGGAACACTGAAGCTTTCTTT. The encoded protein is CASSLDGGNTEAFF.

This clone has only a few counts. The DNA for the CDR3 is TGTGCCAGTAGTATCGGACTAGCGACTAGCACAGATACGCAGTATTTT. Protein: CASSIGLATSTDTQYF. The J gene is TRBJ2-3, the V gene TRBV19; 9 bases are a match to TRBD2. The CDR3 length is 16 residues. J lost 0 bases, V lost 3 bases, and 4 bases had no gene match. In germline, CDR1 is LNHDA, CDR2 SQIVND (reference sequence).

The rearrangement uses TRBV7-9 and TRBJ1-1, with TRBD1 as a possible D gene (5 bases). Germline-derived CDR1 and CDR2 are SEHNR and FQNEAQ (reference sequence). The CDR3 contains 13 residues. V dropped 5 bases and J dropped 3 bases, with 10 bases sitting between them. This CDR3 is CASSPWGDTEAFF. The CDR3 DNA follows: TGTGCCAGCAGCCCCTGGGGGGACACTGAAGCTTTCTTT.

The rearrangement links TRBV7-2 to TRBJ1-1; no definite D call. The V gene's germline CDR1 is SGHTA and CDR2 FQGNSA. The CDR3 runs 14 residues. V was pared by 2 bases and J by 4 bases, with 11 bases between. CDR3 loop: CASSLISGFTEAFF. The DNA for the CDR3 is TGTGCCAGCAGCTTAATCTCGGGTTTCACTGAAGCTTTCTTT.